Given below is one T cell receptor beta chain in context. CDR1 and CDR2 (germline): SGHRS, YFSETQ. V was pared by 4 bases and J by 5 bases, with 13 bases of the junction left unmatched. The CDR3 length is 16 residues. These data originate in a study of shared clonotypes between healthy human individuals. The table came from immunoSEQ multiplex PCR; TCRdb's copy has only in-frame clones and leaves some out. The table includes a few million clones, 95% detected once. Adult Caucasians living in Nashville, Tennessee made up all of the donors. This chain uses TRBV5-1 with TRBJ2-7, with TRBD1 matching over 9 bases. Sequencing input: naive CD4+ T cells sorted from blood. Subset denoted: CD45RA+ positively selected. The origin of this receptor is a man aged 18 to 30 in good health. The CDR3, as DNA: TGCGCCAGCAGCCTTACATGGTGGACAGGGGCGAACGAGCAGTACTTC. Translation: CASSLTWWTGANEQYF.